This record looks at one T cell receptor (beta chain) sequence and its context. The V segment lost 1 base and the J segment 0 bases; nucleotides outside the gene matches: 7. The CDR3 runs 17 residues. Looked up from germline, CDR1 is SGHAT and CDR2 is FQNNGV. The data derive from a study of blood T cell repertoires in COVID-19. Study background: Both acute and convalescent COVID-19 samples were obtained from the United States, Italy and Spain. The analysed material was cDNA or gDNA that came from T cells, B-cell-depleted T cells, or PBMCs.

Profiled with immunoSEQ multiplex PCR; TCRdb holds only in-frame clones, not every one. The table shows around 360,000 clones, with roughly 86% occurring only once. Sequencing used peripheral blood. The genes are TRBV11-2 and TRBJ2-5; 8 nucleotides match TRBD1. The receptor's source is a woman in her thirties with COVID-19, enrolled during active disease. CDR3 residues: CASSLGTGFMDQETQYF. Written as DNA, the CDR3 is TGTGCCAGCAGCTTAGGGACAGGGTTTATGGACCAAGAGACCCAGTACTTC.